The 15 T cell receptor beta chains below come from one sample, sequenced in a study of regulatory T cells in long-lasting Graves disease. Both iRepertoire HTBI primers and Arm-PCR of CDR3 regions were used to build the TCR beta libraries. TCRdb used MiXCR to reprocess the multiplex PCR reads, holding one entry per CDR3 protein. The sample has fewer than 350,000 distinct CDR3 sequences, about 18% seen once; the top ten hold about 36%. Time point noted: newly diagnosed GD, antithyroid drugs for less than 3 months. Following extraction of RNA from PBMCs, that RNA was used to make the TCR library. The input for sequencing was peripheral blood mononuclear cells (PBMCs), taken at new diagnosis, from a patient treated with antithyroid drugs. The source of these receptors is a female donor with Graves disease.

This clonotype was picked up many times. This chain links TRBV7-8 with TRBJ2-1; 7 nucleotides align to TRBD1. Looked up from germline, CDR1 is SGHVS and CDR2 is FQNEAQ. CDR3 length: 14 residues. The junction had 8 bases not matched to a gene; V was cut back by 5 bases and J by 7 bases. The CDR3 spells CASSRRQGNNEQFF. The CDR3 DNA reads as TGTGCCAGCAGCCGCCGACAGGGCAATAATGAGCAGTTCTTC.

This clonotype was recorded many times. The chain couples TRBV18 to TRBJ2-5, with 12 bases identical to TRBD2. Germline V CDR1 and CDR2: KGHSH, LQKENI. This CDR3 comprises 17 residues. J was trimmed by 5 bases and V by 3 bases; bases with no gene match: 10. The CDR3 here is CASSPVLAGGPAETQYF. CDR3 sequence (DNA): TGTGCCAGCTCACCTGTGCTAGCGGGAGGGCCGGCCGAGACCCAGTACTTC.

This clonotype was counted at least ten times. The gene calls are TRBV6-1 and TRBJ1-5; D may be TRBD1 (5 bases). The CDR3 consists of 13 residues. From germline, CDR1 is MNHNS and CDR2 SASEGT. V was pared by 8 bases and J by 6 bases, with 14 bases between. CDR3 DNA sequence: TGTGCCAGCGAGCGGGGGTATTCTCAGCCCCAGCATTTT. Its protein is CASERGYSQPQHF.

The chain employs TRBV2 and TRBJ2-5; D gene ambiguous. This CDR3 has 13 amino acids. Trimming pared 4 bases from V and 1 base from J, leaving 7 bases between. Germline CDR1 SNHLY, CDR2 FYNNEI. The CDR3 nucleotides are TGTGCCAGCAGTGTCCGGGCCCAAGAGACCCAGTACTTC. Its protein is CASSVRAQETQYF.

In its sample, this clonotype was seen a few times. The chain links TRBV3-1 to TRBJ2-5; maybe TRBD2 (6 bases). The CDR3 runs to 17 residues. V lost 1 base, J lost 3 bases, and 18 bases lay in between. CDR1 LGHDT and CDR2 YNNKEL come from the germline V gene (reference sequence). The CDR3 bases are TGTGCCAGCAGCCAAGGGCGGCGGGCCGGGGGAAAAGAGACCCAGTACTTC. Translated, it gives CASSQGRRAGGKETQYF.

This clonotype was found a few times. The CDR3 sequence is CASRGLLAASYNEQFF. DNA of the CDR3: TGTGCCAGCAGGGGGTTGCTAGCGGCCTCCTACAATGAGCAGTTCTTC. This chain links TRBV28 with TRBJ2-1; TRBD2 matches 7 bases. Unmatched junction bases numbered 8, after V lost 6 bases and J lost 0 bases. Germline CDR1 MDHEN, CDR2 SYDVKM. This CDR3 has 16 amino acids.

J is TRBJ2-7 and V is TRBV11-3, with TRBD2 identical over 14 bases. Germline CDR1 reads SGHNT; CDR2 reads YENEEA. Trimming removed 4 bases from V and 3 bases from J; junction bases left unmatched: 8. The CDR3 consists of 17 residues. The CDR3 reads CASSSGLAGELGYEQYF. In DNA form, the CDR3 reads TGTGCCAGCAGCTCGGGACTAGCGGGAGAATTAGGCTACGAGCAGTACTTC.

This clonotype was detected many times. The chain couples TRBV28 to TRBJ1-1, with TRBD1 identical over 10 bases. CDR1 and CDR2 (germline): MDHEN, SYDVKM. The CDR3 has 15 residues. Trimming at V came to 7 bases and at J to 11 bases, leaving 16 bases not matched to a gene. CDR3 in amino acids: CASTPPGWTGGEAFF. In DNA form, the CDR3 reads TGTGCCAGCACTCCCCCCGGGTGGACAGGGGGAGAGGCTTTCTTT.

Comment on this clonotype: Possible read error: a much larger clone is one base away. V and J are TRBV7-9 and TRBJ2-7; 11 bases align to TRBD2. Judging by the DNA end, TRBJ2-1 fits better; the J call may be wrong. CDR3 length equals 18 residues. The germline gives CDR1 SEHNR, CDR2 FQNEAQ (reference sequence). CDR3 region: CASSPPGIAGGPMNDQFF. CDR3 coding DNA: TGTGCCAGCAGCCCCCCCGGGATAGCGGGAGGGCCAATGAATGACCAGTTCTTC.

This clonotype was seen at least ten times. The chain is built from TRBV28 and TRBJ2-5; D might be TRBD1 or TRBD2, each matching 5 bases. CDR3 length equals 15 residues. Germline V gives CDR1 MDHEN, CDR2 SYDVKM. Trimming cost V 7 bases and J 0 bases, with 15 bases left between them. This CDR3 is CASTPGRRHQETQYF. Here the CDR3 DNA reads TGTGCCAGCACCCCAGGGAGAAGACACCAAGAGACCCAGTACTTC. The whole variable domain, filled in from reference TRBV28 and TRBJ2-5, reads DVKVTQSSRYLVKRTGEKVFLECVQDMDHENMFWYRQDPGLGLRLIYFSYDVKMKEKGDIPEGYSVSREKKERFSLILESASTNQTSMYLCASTPGRRHQETQYFGPGTRLLVL.

The chain has TRBV6-2 or TRBV6-3 and TRBJ2-1, with 7 bases identical to TRBD2. Germline values: CDR1 MNHEY, CDR2 SVGEGT. The CDR3 consists of 15 residues. Trimming cost V 2 bases and J 3 bases; bases outside gene matches: 4. As DNA, the CDR3 is TGTGCCAGCAGTTACGGGGCGGGAGTCTACAATGAGCAGTTCTTC. Amino acid sequence: CASSYGAGVYNEQFF.

To note about this clonotype: A read error is the likely source, as a far larger clone sits one nucleotide away. The chain couples TRBV2 to TRBJ1-2; maybe TRBD1 (6 bases). CDR1 SNHLY and CDR2 FYNNEI come from the germline V gene. The V end was cut by 5 bases, the J end by 8 bases, with 21 bases between. CDR3 length equals 15 residues. This CDR3 reads CASSPLTGGAKGYTF. The CDR3 DNA reads as TGTGCCAGCAGTCCACTCACGGGGGGGGCGAAAGGCTACACCTTC.

The chain combines TRBV6-5 with TRBJ1-4, with D uncertain. The CDR3 sequence is 12 residues long. V lost 0 bases and J lost 7, with 3 bases in between. Looked up from germline, CDR1 is MNHEY and CDR2 is SVGAGI. The CDR3, as DNA: TGTGCCAGCAGTTACTCTGGTGAAAAACTGTTTTTT. Encoded protein: CASSYSGEKLFF.

This chain uses TRBV7-9 with TRBJ2-1; 11 bases agree with TRBD2. CDR1 and CDR2 from the germline V gene are SEHNR and FQNEAQ (reference sequence). This CDR3 spans 16 amino acids. V lost 4 bases, J lost 8 bases, and 10 bases stayed unmatched. CDR3 DNA sequence: TGTGCCAGCAGCTCCGGGACTAGCGGCCCGCAGGATGAGCAGTTCTTC. Protein sequence: CASSSGTSGPQDEQFF.

This clonotype was detected many times. The chain joins TRBV2 to TRBJ2-7; D is unclear. V was trimmed by 6 bases and J by 6 bases, leaving 12 bases between them. This CDR3 comprises 12 residues. CDR1 and CDR2 (germline): SNHLY, FYNNEI. CDR3 region: CASRVELSEQYF. The CDR3 DNA reads as TGTGCCAGCAGGGTTGAGTTGAGCGAGCAGTACTTC.